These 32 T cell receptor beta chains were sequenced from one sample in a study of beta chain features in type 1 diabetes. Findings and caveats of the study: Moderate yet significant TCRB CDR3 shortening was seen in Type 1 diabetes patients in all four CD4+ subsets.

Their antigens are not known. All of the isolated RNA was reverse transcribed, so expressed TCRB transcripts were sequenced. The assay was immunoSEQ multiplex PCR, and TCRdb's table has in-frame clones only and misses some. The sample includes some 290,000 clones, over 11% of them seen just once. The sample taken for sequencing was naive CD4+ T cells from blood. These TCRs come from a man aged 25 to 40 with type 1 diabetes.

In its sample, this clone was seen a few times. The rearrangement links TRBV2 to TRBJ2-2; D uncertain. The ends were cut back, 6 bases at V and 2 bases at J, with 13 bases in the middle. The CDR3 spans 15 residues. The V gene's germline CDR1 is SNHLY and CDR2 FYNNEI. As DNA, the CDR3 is TGTGCCAGCAGACACCCTCCCTCTAACACCGGGGAGCTGTTTTTT. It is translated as CASRHPPSNTGELFF.

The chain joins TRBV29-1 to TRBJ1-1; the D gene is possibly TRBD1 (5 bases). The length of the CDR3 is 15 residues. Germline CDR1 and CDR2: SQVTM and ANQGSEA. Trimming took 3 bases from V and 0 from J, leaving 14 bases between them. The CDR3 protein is CSVEDKTFMNTEAFF. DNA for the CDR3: TGCAGCGTTGAGGACAAAACCTTCATGAACACTGAAGCTTTCTTT.

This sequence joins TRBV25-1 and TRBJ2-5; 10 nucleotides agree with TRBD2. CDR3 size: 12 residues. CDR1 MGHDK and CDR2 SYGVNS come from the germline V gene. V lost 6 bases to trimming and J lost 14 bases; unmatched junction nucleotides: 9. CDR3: CASSLPGLAFYF. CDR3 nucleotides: TGTGCCAGCAGCCTCCCGGGACTAGCGTTTTACTTC. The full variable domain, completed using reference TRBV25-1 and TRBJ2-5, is EADIYQTPRYLVIGTGKKITLECSQTMGHDKMYWYQQDPGMELHLIHYSYGVNSTEKGDLSSESTVSRIRTEHFPLTLESARPSHTSQYLCASSLPGLAFYFGPGTRLLVL.

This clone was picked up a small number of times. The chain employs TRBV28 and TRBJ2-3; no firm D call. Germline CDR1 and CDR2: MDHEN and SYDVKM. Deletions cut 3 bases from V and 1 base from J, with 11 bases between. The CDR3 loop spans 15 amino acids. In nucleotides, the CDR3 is TGTGCCAGCAGTTTGCCTGGGCGTGGCACAGATACGCAGTATTTT. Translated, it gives CASSLPGRGTDTQYF.

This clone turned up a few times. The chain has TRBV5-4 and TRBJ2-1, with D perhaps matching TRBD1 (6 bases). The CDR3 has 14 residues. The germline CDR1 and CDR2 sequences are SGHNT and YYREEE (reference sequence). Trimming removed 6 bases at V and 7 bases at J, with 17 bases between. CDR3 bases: TGTGCCAGCATTCAGGGGAGCGGCCGGAATGAGCAGTTCTTC. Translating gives CASIQGSGRNEQFF.

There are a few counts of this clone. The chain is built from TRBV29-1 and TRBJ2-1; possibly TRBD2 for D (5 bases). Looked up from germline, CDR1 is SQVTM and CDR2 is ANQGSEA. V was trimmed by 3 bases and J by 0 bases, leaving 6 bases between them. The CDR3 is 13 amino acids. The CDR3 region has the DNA TGCAGCGTTGACGGGAACTCCTACAATGAGCAGTTCTTC. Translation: CSVDGNSYNEQFF.

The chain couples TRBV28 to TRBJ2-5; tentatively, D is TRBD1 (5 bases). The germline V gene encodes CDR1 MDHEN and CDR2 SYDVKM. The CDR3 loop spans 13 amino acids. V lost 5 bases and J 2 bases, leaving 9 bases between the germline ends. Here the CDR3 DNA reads TGTGCCAGCAGTCCCGACAGTCAAGAGACCCAGTACTTC. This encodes CASSPDSQETQYF.

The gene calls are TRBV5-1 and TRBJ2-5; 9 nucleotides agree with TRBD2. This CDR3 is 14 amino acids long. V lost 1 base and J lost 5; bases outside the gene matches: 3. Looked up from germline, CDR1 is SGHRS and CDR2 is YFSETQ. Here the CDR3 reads CASSLLAGGETQYF. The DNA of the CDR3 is TGCGCCAGCAGCTTGCTGGCGGGAGGGGAGACCCAGTACTTC.

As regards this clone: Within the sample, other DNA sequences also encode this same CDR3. The CDR3 nucleotides are TGTGCCAGCAGCTTAGGGGGCAGTAACTATGGCTACACCTTC. Translated, it gives CASSLGGSNYGYTF. The chain has TRBV7-9 and TRBJ1-2; TRBD1 might be the D (5 bases). V was shortened by 1 base and J by 1 base, with 7 bases between the two germline ends. CDR1 is SEHNR, CDR2 FQNEAQ, per germline (reference sequence). The CDR3 consists of 14 residues.

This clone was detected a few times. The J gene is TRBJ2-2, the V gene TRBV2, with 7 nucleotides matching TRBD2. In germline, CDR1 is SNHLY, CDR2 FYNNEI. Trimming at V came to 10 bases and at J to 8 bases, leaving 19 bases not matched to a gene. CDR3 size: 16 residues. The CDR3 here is CAISTTGTMGRGELFF. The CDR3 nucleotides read TGTGCCATTTCCACAACGGGGACTATGGGGAGAGGGGAGCTGTTTTTT.

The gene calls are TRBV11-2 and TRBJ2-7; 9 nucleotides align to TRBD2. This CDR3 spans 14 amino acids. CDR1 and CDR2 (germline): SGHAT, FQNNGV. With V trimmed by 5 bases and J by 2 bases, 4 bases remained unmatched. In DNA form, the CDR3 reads TGTGCCAGCAGCCTTAGCGGGAGACCCTACGAGCAGTACTTC. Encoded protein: CASSLSGRPYEQYF.

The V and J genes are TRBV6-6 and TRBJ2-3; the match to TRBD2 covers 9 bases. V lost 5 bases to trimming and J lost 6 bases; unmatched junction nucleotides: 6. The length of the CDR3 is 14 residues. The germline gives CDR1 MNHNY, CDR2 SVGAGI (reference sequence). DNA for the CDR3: TGTGCCAGCAGTCCGACTAGCGGTAGGGATACGCAGTATTTT. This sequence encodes CASSPTSGRDTQYF.

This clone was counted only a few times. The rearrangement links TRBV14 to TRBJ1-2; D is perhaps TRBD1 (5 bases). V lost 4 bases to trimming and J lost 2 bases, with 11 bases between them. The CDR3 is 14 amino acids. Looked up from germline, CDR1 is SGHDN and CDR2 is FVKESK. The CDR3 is CASSRIGANYGYTF. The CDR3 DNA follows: TGTGCCAGCAGCCGGATAGGGGCCAACTATGGCTACACCTTC.

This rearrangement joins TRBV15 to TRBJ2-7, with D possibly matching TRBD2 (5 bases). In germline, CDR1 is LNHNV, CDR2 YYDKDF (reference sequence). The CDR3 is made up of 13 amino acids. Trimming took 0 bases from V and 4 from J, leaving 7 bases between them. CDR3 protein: CATSREAAYEQYF. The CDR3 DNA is TGTGCCACCAGCAGAGAAGCGGCTTACGAGCAGTACTTC.

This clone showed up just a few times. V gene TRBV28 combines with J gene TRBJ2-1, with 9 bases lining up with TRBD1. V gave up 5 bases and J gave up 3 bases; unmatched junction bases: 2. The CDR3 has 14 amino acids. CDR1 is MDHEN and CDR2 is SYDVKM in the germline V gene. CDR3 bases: TGTGCCAGCAGTCCGGGACAGGGCTACAATGAGCAGTTCTTC. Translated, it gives CASSPGQGYNEQFF.

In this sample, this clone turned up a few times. The CDR3 region has the DNA TGTGCCAGCAGTGTACAGGGAGGGGCCTACGAGCAGTACTTC. It codes for CASSVQGGAYEQYF. The chain has TRBV28 and TRBJ2-7; D might be TRBD2 (7 bases). The germline gives CDR1 MDHEN, CDR2 SYDVKM. The ends were cut back, 5 bases at V and 2 bases at J, with 13 bases in the middle. The CDR3 has 14 amino acids.

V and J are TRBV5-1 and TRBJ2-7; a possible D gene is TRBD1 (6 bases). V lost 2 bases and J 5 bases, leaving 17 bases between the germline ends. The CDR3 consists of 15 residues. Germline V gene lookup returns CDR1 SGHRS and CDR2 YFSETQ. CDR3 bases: TGCGCCAGCAGCTTTGGGGCAGGGGTAACGGACGAGCAGTACTTC. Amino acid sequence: CASSFGAGVTDEQYF. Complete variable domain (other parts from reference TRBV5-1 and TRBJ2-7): KAGVTQTPRYLIKTRGQQVTLSCSPISGHRSVSWYQQTPGQGLQFLFEYFSETQRNKGNFPGRFSGRQFSNSRSEMNVSTLELGDSALYLCASSFGAGVTDEQYFGPGTRLTVT.

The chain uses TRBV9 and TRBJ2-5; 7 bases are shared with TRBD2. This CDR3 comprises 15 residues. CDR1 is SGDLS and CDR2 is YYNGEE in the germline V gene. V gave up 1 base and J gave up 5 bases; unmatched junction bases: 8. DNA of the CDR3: TGTGCCAGCAGCGTAAGGGAGGGCTACGGGGAGACCCAGTACTTC. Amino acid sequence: CASSVREGYGETQYF.

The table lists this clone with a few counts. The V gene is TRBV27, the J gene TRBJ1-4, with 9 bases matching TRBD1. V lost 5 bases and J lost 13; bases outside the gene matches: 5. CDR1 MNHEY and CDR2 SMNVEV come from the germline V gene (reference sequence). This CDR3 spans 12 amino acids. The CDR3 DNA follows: TGTGCCAGCAGTGAAGGGACAGGGAGACTGTTTTTT. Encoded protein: CASSEGTGRLFF.

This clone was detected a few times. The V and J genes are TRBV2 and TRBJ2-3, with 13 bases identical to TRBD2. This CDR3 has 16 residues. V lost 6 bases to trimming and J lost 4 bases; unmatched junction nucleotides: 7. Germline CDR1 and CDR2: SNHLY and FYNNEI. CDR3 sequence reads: CASRTGLAGVADTQYF. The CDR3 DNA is TGTGCCAGCAGAACTGGACTAGCGGGAGTCGCAGATACGCAGTATTTT.

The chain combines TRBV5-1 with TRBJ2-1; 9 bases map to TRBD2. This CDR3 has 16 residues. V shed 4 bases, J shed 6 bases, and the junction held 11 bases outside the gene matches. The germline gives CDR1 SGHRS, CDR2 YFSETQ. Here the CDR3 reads CASSRLAGAISNEQFF. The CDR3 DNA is TGCGCCAGCAGCAGGTTAGCGGGAGCTATTTCCAATGAGCAGTTCTTC.

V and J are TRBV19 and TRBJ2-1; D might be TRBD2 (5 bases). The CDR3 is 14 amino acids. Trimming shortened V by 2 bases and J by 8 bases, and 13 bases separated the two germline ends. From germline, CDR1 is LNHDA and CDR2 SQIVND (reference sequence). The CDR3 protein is CASSILTGRDEQFF. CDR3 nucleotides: TGTGCCAGTAGTATATTAACGGGAAGGGATGAGCAGTTCTTC.

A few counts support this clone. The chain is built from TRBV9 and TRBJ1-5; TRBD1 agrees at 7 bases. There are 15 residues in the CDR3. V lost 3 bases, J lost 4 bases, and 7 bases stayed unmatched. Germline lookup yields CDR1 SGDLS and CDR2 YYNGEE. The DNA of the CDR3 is TGTGCCAGCAGCGCCGGGACAGCGACGAATCAGCCCCAGCATTTT. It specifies CASSAGTATNQPQHF.

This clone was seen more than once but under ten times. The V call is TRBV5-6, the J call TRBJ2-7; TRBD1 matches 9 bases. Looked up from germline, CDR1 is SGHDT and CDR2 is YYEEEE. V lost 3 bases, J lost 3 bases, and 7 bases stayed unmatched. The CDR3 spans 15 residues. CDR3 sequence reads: CASSSLGQGGYEQYF. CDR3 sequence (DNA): TGTGCCAGCAGCTCCTTGGGACAGGGTGGCTACGAGCAGTACTTC.

In DNA, the CDR3 is TGTGCCAGCAGGTCCGGGACTAGCGGGCAAGAGACCCAGTACTTC. This sequence encodes CASRSGTSGQETQYF. This chain joins TRBV6-5 and TRBJ2-5; 12 nucleotides match TRBD2. The germline V gene encodes CDR1 MNHEY and CDR2 SVGAGI. The CDR3 has 15 amino acids. The trim removed 6 bases at V and 2 bases at J, leaving 4 bases unmatched.

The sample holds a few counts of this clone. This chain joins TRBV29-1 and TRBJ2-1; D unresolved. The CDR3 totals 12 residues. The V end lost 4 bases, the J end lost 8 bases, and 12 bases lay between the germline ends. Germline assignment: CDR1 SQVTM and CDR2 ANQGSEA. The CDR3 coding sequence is TGCAGCGTTGGCGGTCCGACGGATGAGCAGTTCTTC. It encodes CSVGGPTDEQFF.

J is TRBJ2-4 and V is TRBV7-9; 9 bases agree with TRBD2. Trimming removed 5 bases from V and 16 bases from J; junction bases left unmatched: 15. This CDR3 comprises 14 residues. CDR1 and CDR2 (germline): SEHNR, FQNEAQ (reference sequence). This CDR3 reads CASSRQSTSGKIYF. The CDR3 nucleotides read TGTGCCAGCAGCCGTCAATCGACTAGCGGAAAAATTTACTTC.

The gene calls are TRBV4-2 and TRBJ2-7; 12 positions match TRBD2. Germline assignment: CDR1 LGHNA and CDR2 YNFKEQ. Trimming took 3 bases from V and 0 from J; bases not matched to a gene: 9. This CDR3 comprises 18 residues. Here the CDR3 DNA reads TGTGCCAGCAGCCAGCTGACTAGCGGGAGACGGGCCTCCTACGAGCAGTACTTC. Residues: CASSQLTSGRRASYEQYF.

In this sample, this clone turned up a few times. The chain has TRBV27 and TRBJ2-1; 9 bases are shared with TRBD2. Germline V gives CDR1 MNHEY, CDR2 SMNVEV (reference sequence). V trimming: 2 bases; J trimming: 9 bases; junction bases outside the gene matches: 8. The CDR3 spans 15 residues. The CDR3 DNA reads TGTGCCAGCAGTTTAAAAGCTAGCGGGATGAGTGAGCAGTTCTTC. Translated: CASSLKASGMSEQFF.

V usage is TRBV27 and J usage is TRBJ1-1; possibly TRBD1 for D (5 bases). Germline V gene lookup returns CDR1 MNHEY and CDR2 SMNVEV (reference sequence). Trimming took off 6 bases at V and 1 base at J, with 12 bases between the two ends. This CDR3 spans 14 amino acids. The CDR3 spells CASRAGHSNTEAFF. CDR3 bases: TGTGCCAGCAGGGCTGGACATTCGAACACTGAAGCTTTCTTT.

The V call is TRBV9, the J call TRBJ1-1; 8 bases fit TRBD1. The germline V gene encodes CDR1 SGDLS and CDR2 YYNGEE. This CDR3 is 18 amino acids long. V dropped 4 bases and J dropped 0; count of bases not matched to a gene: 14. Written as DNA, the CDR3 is TGTGCCAGCAGCCCGAGCTACCGGACAGGGACCATGAACACTGAAGCTTTCTTT. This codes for CASSPSYRTGTMNTEAFF.

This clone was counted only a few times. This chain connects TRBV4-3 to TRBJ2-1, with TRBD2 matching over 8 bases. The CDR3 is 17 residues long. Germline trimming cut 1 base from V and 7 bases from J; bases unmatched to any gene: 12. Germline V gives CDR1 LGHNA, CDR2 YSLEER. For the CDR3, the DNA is TGCGCCAGCAGCCAAGGTCTCGGGAGGGCCTCAGTGAATGAGCAGTTCTTC. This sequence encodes CASSQGLGRASVNEQFF.